This T cell receptor beta chain was captured in a study of blood T cell repertoires in COVID-19. Overall study: From the United States, Italy and Spain came samples of acute and convalescent COVID-19. Nucleic acid was either cDNA or gDNA, and it came from T cells, B-cell-depleted T cells, or PBMCs.

Those enrolled in Seattle joined during active infection and were followed longitudinally afterward. In germline, CDR1 is SGDLS, CDR2 YYNGEE. Trimming left V 5 bases short and J 4 bases short, with 15 bases between. This CDR3 has 14 amino acids. Original data processing: It was from reference gene primer amplification that nucleated cell counts were estimated. The method was immunoSEQ multiplex PCR; TCRdb's version includes in-frame clones alone and lacks a portion of them. V and J calls and clone size are given by that table; D and trimming were obtained from the DNA. This sample has 50,000 to 75,000 clones, with around four fifths found just once.

The rearrangement uses TRBV9 and TRBJ1-1; no clear D gene. The origin of this receptor is a man in his fifties or sixties with COVID-19, enrolled during active disease. Sequencing was performed on peripheral blood. This CDR3 reads CASRQTLEGTEAFF. The CDR3 nucleotides read TGTGCCAGCAGACAAACCTTGGAGGGCACTGAAGCTTTCTTT.